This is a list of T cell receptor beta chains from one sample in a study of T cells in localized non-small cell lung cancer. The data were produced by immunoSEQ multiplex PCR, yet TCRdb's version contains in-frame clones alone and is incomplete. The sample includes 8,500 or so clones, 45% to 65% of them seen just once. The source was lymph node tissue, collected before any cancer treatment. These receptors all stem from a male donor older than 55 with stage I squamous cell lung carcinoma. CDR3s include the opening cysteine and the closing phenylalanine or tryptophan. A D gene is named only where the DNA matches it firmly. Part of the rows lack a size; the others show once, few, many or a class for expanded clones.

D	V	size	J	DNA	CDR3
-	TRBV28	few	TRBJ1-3	TGTGCCAGCAGTTTATTCGGGAGGGGAAACACCATATATTTT	CASSLFGRGNTIYF
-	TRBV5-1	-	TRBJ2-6	TGCGCCAGCAGCTCCGGACAGCTGGTCTCTGGGGCCAACGTCCTGACTTTC	CASSSGQLVSGANVLTF
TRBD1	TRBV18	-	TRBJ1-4	TGTGCCAGCTCACCAGGGACAGGGAATGAAAAACTGTTTTTT	CASSPGTGNEKLFF
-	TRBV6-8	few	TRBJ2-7	TGTGCCAGCAGTGTCCACAGTTACGAGCAGTACTTC	CASSVHSYEQYF
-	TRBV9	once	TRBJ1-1	TGTGCCAGCACCTCGGGGGTGACCACTGAAGCTTTCTTT	CASTSGVTTEAFF
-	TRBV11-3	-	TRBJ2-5	TGTGCCAGCAGCTTACGGCAGGGGATAGGGGAGACCCAGTACTTC	CASSLRQGIGETQYF
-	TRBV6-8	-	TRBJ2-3	TGTGCCAGCAGTTACTCAAGTGGGAGTGGAGATACGCAGTATTTT	CASSYSSGSGDTQYF
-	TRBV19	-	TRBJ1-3	TGTGCCAGTAGCGAAGGGAGATTTGGAAACACCATATATTTT	CASSEGRFGNTIYF
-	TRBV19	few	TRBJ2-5	TGTGCCAGTAGTATATATCAGACCCAGTACTTC	CASSIYQTQYF
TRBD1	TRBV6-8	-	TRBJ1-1	TGTGCCAGCAGTGCCCTAGTGACAGGGTTGGCTTTCTTT	CASSALVTGLAFF
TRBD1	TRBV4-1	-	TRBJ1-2	TGCGCCAGCAGCCAAGATAGGCAGGGGGCGCAGGACTATGGCTACACCTTC	CASSQDRQGAQDYGYTF
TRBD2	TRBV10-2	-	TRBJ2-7	TGCGCCAGCAGTGTCGAGGGAGGGGTGCACGAGCAGTACTTC	CASSVEGGVHEQYF
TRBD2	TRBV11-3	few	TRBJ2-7	TGTGCCAGCAGCCCCCGAGGGGTAGCGGGAGGAGGCGAGCAGTACTTC	CASSPRGVAGGGEQYF
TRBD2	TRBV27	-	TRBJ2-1	TGTGCCAGCAGACCCCGACTAGCGGGAGAAGAGTTCTTC	CASRPRLAGEEFF
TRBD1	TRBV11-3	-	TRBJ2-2	TGTGCCAGCAGCTTAGGACAGGGGGCGAACACCGGGGAGCTGTTTTTT	CASSLGQGANTGELFF
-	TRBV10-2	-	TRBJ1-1	TGCGCCAGCAGTGGGGGAGGGATTGGGGTTGAAGCTTTCTTT	CASSGGGIGVEAFF
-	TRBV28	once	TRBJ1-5	TGTGCCAGCAGCCCTCGAGGAGGGGATAGCAATCAGCCCCAGCATTTT	CASSPRGGDSNQPQHF
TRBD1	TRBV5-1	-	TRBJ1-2	TGCGCCAGCAGCCCAGGACAGGGGGCACACTATGGCTACACCTTC	CASSPGQGAHYGYTF
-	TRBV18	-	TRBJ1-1	TGTGCCAGCTCACCTCCGGGTTCATCTGAAGCTTTCTTT	CASSPPGSSEAFF
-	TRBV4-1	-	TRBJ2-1	TGCGCCAGCAGCCTTATCCTAGGGGCCCACAGCAATGAGCAGTTCTTC	CASSLILGAHSNEQFF
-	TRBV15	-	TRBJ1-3	TGTGCCACCAGCAGTGCCGGGGGGGGCTTAGGTGGAAACACCATATATTTT	CATSSAGGGLGGNTIYF
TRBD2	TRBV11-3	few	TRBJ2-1	TGTGCCAGCAGCCCCCTGGGCCTAGCGGGGTACTACAATGAGCAGTTCTTC	CASSPLGLAGYYNEQFF
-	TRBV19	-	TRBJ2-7	TGTGCCACCCAAGGATGGGGGGAATACGAGCAGTACTTC	CATQGWGEYEQYF
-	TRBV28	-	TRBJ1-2	TGTGCCAGCAGTTTGGGGGGTCTGTATGGCTACACCTTC	CASSLGGLYGYTF
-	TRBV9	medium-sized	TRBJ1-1	TGTGCCAGCAGCGTCTTCGACAGTACCAGCGGAGCTTTCTTT	CASSVFDSTSGAFF
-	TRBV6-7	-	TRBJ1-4	TGTGCCAGCAGCCCTCCTCTGGGGGTAGAAAAACTGTTTTTT	CASSPPLGVEKLFF
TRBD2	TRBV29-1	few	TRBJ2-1	TGCAGCGTTGAGCCTAGCGGGCTTGGGGAGCAGTTCTTC	CSVEPSGLGEQFF
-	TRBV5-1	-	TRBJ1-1	TGCGCCAGCAGCCCGACCGGGACGTCGAACACTGAAGCTTTCTTT	CASSPTGTSNTEAFF
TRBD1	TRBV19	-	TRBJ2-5	TGTGCCAGTAGCCCCGGGACAGGGAAAGGAGAGACCCAGTACTTC	CASSPGTGKGETQYF
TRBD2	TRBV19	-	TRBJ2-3	TGTGCCAGTAGGCCGGGACTAGCGGCAGGGGGTACGCAGTATTTT	CASRPGLAAGGTQYF
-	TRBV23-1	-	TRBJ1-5	TGCGCCAGCAGTCAATCGGTACGCGGCGGCAATCAGCCCCAGCATTTT	CASSQSVRGGNQPQHF
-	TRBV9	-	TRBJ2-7	TGTGCCAGCAGCGTAGCGGGAGAAACCTACGAGCAGTACTTC	CASSVAGETYEQYF
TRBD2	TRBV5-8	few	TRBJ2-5	TGTGCCAGCAGCTCAGCGGGAGGGCAGGAGACCCAGTACTTC	CASSSAGGQETQYF
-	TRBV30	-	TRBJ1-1	TGTGCCTGGATTGGGGTGGTTGGTGAAGCTTTCTTT	CAWIGVVGEAFF
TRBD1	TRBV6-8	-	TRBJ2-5	TGTGCCATCAGGGGGACGGGACCTGAAGAGACCCAGTACTTC	CAIRGTGPEETQYF
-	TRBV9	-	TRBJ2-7	TGTGCCAGCAGTAGCATCGGATCCTACGAGCAGTACTTC	CASSSIGSYEQYF
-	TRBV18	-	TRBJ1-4	TGTGCCAGCTCCCCGGCGGGGTCGACTAATGAAAAACTGTTTTTT	CASSPAGSTNEKLFF
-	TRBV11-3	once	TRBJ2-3	TGTGCCAGCAGCTTCGGACCTGTTCGAGATACGCAGTATTTT	CASSFGPVRDTQYF
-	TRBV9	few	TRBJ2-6	TGTGCCAGCAGCGCAGGACACTCTGGGGCCAACGTCCTGACTTTC	CASSAGHSGANVLTF
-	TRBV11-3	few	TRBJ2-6	TGTGCCAGCAGCCCCCCCTCTGGGGCCAACGTCCTGACTTTC	CASSPPSGANVLTF
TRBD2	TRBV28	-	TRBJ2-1	TGTGCCAGCAGCCTACTAGCGGGAGGGCCCCATGAGCAGTTCTTC	CASSLLAGGPHEQFF